The T cell receptor (beta chain) under discussion was sequenced for a study of blood T cells in healthy people across ages. Primed by a sample-barcoded 5' primer and a J-beta primer mix, a second PCR proceeded for about 7 to 11 cycles. TCRdb reprocessed the 5' RACE reads with MiXCR, giving one entry per CDR3 protein. Among hundreds of thousands of distinct CDR3 sequences listed, 25% were seen once. V was trimmed by 10 bases and J by 7 bases, leaving 11 bases between them. This CDR3 contains 12 residues. Germline V lookup: CDR1 SEHNR, CDR2 FQNEAQ (reference sequence). The same sample was also studied in work on T cells of mothers and their children.

The clonotype originates from a boy aged 10-17 years in good health. Specimen: blood. This chain links TRBV7-9 with TRBJ1-6; tentatively, D is TRBD1 (5 bases). The CDR3 DNA is TGTGCCACCAGGGCCCTAAATTCACCCCTCCACTTT. Amino acid sequence: CATRALNSPLHF.